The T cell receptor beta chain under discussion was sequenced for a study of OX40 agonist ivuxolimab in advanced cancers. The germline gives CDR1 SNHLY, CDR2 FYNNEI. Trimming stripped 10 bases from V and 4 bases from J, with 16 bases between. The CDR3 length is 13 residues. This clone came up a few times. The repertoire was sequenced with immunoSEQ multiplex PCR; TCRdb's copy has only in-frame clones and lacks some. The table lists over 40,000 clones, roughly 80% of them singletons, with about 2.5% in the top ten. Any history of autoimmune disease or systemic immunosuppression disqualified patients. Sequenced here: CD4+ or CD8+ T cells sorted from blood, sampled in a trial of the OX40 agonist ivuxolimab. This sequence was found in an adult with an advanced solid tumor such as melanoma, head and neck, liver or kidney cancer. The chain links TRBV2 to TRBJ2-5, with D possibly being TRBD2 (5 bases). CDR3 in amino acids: CATGENVGETQYF. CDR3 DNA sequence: TGTGCCACTGGGGAGAACGTGGGAGAGACCCAGTACTTC.